A selection of T cell receptor beta chains follows, all from one sample in a study of naive and memory T cell subsets. MiXCR, run by TCRdb on the UMI-ligation and nested PCR reads, gives a single entry per CDR3 protein. In the table there are 150,000 or so distinct CDR3 sequences, approximately 22% of which are singletons. Material for sequencing was naive CD4+ T cells from blood. Every receptor here comes from a human donor in good health. Each CDR3 is given with its conserved first and last residue. The D gene is left open where the match is weak. Clone size, where shown, is once, few, many, or a class for clones that have expanded.

J gene	clone size	CDR3 length	V gene	D gene	CDR3 DNA	CDR3 protein
TRBJ2-1	-	16	TRBV6-2/TRBV6-3	-	TGTGCCAGCATCCCCGGGGGTATTGACGCCTACAATGAGCAGTTCTTC	CASIPGGIDAYNEQFF
TRBJ2-1	-	15	TRBV6-1	TRBD2	TGTGCCAGCAGGGGACTAGCGGGAGTCAGCTATGAGCAGTTCTTC	CASRGLAGVSYEQFF
TRBJ2-1	-	13	TRBV12-3/TRBV12-4	-	TGTGCCAGCGGGAGTCCCTCCTACAATGAGCAGTTCTTC	CASGSPSYNEQFF
TRBJ2-7	few	15	TRBV27	TRBD2	TGTGCCAGCAGCCTTAGGGCTAGCGGCGTCTACGAGCAGTACTTC	CASSLRASGVYEQYF
TRBJ1-2	few	11	TRBV30	-	TGTGCCTGGAGTTCTCAGACGATCTACACCTTC	CAWSSQTIYTF
TRBJ1-2	-	17	TRBV3-1	TRBD1	TGTGCCAGCAGCCAAGCAGGACAGGGGGCTATGCTAAACGGCTACACCTTC	CASSQAGQGAMLNGYTF
TRBJ2-7	many	14	TRBV28	TRBD1	TGTGCCAGCAGTTTATCAGGGGGAAGTTACGAGCAGTACTTC	CASSLSGGSYEQYF
TRBJ2-1	-	14	TRBV12-3/TRBV12-4	TRBD1	TGTGCCAGCAGGTGGACAGGTGGGAACAATGAGCAGTTCTTC	CASRWTGGNNEQFF
TRBJ2-5	-	12	TRBV12-3/TRBV12-4	-	TGTGCCAGCCAATGGGGACAAGAGACCCAGTACTTC	CASQWGQETQYF
TRBJ1-1	few	13	TRBV5-1	-	TGCGCCAGCAGCCCGACAGGAACGACTGAAGCTTTCTTT	CASSPTGTTEAFF
TRBJ2-7	-	15	TRBV14	TRBD1	TGTGCCAGCAGCCAACTGACAGGGGGAGGTTACGAGCAGTACTTC	CASSQLTGGGYEQYF
TRBJ1-1	few	13	TRBV30	-	TGTGCCTGGAGTGTACAAACAGGGACTGAAGCTTTCTTT	CAWSVQTGTEAFF
TRBJ2-7	many	15	TRBV20-1	TRBD2	TGCAGTGCTAGAGGGTGGGGGGGTTTGTTATACGAGCAGTACTTC	CSARGWGGLLYEQYF
TRBJ1-1	-	15	TRBV5-1	-	TGCGCCAGCAGCTTGGTGTCGGGGATGAACACTGAAGCTTTCTTT	CASSLVSGMNTEAFF
TRBJ1-5	-	15	TRBV12-3/TRBV12-4	TRBD1	TGTGCCAGCAGGCGGGGACAGGGGGTTTTTCAGCCCCAGCATTTT	CASRRGQGVFQPQHF
TRBJ1-4	few	12	TRBV29-1	-	TGCAGCTCCAGTCTCCAGGGCGGACGTCTGTTTTTT	CSSSLQGGRLFF
TRBJ2-3	many	16	TRBV7-6	-	TGTGCCAGCAGCTTAGGGCCTAGGGGGGCCACAGATACGCAGTATTTT	CASSLGPRGATDTQYF
TRBJ1-1	-	11	TRBV12-3/TRBV12-4	-	TGTGCCAGCAGCCTTTGGAGGGGAGCTTTCTTT	CASSLWRGAFF
TRBJ2-2	few	13	TRBV7-3	-	TGTGCCAGCAGCTTCTCTCAGACCGGGGAGCTGTTTTTT	CASSFSQTGELFF
TRBJ1-5	-	14	TRBV28	TRBD1	TGTGCCAGCAGCCAAACAGGGGGCCCTCAGCCCCAGCATTTT	CASSQTGGPQPQHF
TRBJ2-7	many	15	TRBV28	-	TGTGCCAGCAGTCCCCTCCTCGGGGGAGACTACGAGCAGTACTTC	CASSPLLGGDYEQYF
TRBJ2-6	-	15	TRBV28	TRBD2	TGTGCCAGCAGTTTTTGGCGGGAGGGGGCCAACGTCCTGACTTTC	CASSFWREGANVLTF
TRBJ2-1	many	14	TRBV4-2	-	TGTGCCAGCAGCCAAGAGGTTGGCGCGAGCGAACAGTTCTTC	CASSQEVGASEQFF
TRBJ2-7	few	14	TRBV7-2	-	TGTGCCAGCAGCCCGCAGGTGGGCGGGTACGAGCAGTACTTC	CASSPQVGGYEQYF
TRBJ1-6	few	12	TRBV18	-	TGTGCCAGCTCACCACCAGGTTCACCCCTCCACTTT	CASSPPGSPLHF
TRBJ1-1	few	14	TRBV2	-	TGTGCCAGCAACTCCTATGGGGTTGGCACTGAAGCTTTCTTT	CASNSYGVGTEAFF
TRBJ2-1	many	14	TRBV27	-	TGTGCCAGCAGTTTAATGGAGATTGGCAATGAGCAGTTCTTC	CASSLMEIGNEQFF
TRBJ1-5	-	17	TRBV6-5	TRBD1	TGTGCCAGCAGGCACGCCGGTTTCAGGGGGTATCGGCAGCCCCAGCATTTT	CASRHAGFRGYRQPQHF
TRBJ1-5	-	12	TRBV19	-	TGTGCCAGTAGTATAGTTGGTCAGCCCCAGCATTTT	CASSIVGQPQHF